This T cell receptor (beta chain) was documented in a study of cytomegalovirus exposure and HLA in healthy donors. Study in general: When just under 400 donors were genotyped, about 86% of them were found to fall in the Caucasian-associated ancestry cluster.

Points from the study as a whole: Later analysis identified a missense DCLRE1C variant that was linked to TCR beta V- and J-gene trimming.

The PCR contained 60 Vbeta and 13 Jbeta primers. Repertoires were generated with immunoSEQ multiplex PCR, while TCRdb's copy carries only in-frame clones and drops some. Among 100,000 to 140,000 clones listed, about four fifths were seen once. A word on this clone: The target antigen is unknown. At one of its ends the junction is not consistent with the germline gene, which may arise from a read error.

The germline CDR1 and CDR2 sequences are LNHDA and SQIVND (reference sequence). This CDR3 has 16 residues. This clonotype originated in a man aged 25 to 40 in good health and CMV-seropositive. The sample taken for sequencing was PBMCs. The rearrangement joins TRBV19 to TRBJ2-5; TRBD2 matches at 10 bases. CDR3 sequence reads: CASSGLGLADQETQYF. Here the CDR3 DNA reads TGTGCCAGTAGCGGGTTAGGACTAGCGGATCAAGAAACCCAGTACTTC.